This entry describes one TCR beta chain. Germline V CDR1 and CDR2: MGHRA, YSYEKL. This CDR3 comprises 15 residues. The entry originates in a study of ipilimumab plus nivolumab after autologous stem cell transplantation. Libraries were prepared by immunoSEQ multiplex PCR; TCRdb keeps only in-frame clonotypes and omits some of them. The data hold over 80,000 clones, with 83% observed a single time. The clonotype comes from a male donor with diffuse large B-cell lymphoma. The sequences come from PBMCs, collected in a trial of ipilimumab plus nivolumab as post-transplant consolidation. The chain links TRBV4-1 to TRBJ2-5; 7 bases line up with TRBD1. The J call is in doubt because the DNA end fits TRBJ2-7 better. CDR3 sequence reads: CASSQAQGTTYEQYF. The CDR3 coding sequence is TGCGCCAGCAGCCAAGCACAGGGGACCACCTACGAGCAGTACTTC.